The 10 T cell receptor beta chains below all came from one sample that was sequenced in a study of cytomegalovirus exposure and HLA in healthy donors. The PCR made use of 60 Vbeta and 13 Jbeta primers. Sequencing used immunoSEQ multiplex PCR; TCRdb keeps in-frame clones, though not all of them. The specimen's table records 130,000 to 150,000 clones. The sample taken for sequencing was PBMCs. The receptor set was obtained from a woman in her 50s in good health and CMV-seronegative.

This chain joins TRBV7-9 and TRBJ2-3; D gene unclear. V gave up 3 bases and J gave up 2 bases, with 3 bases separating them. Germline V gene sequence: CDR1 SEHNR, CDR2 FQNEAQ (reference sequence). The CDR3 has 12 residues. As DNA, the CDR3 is TGTGCCAGCAGCTTTCACACAGATACGCAGTATTTT. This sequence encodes CASSFHTDTQYF.

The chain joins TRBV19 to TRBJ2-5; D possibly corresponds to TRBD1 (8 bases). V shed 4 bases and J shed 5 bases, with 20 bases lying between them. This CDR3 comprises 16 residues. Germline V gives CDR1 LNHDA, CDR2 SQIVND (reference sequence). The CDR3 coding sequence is TGTGCCAGTAGTAGGGGGGGACAGGTCGGAAGGGAGACCCAGTACTTC. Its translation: CASSRGGQVGRETQYF. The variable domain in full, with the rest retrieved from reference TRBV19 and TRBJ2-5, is DGGITQSPKYLFRKEGQNVTLSCEQNLNHDAMYWYRQDPGQGLRLIYYSQIVNDFQKGDIAEGYSVSREKKESFPLTVTSAQKNPTAFYLCASSRGGQVGRETQYFGPGTRLLVL.

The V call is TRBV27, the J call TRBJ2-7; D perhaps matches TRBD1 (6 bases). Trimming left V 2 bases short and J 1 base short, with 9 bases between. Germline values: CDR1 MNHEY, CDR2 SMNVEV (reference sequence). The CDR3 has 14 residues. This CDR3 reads CASSLGGFSYEQYF. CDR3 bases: TGTGCCAGCAGTTTAGGGGGCTTTTCCTACGAGCAGTACTTC.

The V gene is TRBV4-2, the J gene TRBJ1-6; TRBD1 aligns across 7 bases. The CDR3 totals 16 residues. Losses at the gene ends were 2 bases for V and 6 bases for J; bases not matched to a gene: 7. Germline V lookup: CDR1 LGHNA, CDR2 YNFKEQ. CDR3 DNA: TGTGCCAGCAGCCAACGATCTGGGACAGCTAATTCACCCCTCCACTTT. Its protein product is CASSQRSGTANSPLHF.

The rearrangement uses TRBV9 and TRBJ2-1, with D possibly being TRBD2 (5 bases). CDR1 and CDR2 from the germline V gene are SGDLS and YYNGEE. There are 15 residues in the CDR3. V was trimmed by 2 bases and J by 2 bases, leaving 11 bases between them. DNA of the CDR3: TGTGCCAGCAGCGTCATAGCGTCCCCCTACAATGAGCAGTTCTTC. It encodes CASSVIASPYNEQFF.

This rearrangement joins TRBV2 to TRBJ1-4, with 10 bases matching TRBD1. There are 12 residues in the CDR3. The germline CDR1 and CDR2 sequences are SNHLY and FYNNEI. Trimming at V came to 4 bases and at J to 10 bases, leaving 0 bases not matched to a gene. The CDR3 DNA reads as TGTGCCAGCAGTGGGACAGGGGGAAAACTGTTTTTT. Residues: CASSGTGGKLFF. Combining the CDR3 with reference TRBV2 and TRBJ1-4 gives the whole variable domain EPEVTQTPSHQVTQMGQEVILRCVPISNHLYFYWYRQILGQKVEFLVSFYNNEISEKSEIFDDQFSVERPDGSNFTLKIRSTKLEDSAMYFCASSGTGGKLFFGSGTQLSVL.

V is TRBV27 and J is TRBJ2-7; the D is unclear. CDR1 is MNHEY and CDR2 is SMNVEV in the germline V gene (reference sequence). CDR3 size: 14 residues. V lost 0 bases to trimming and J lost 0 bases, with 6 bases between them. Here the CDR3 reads CASSLSDSSYEQYF. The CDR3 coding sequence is TGTGCCAGCAGTTTATCCGATAGCTCCTACGAGCAGTACTTC.

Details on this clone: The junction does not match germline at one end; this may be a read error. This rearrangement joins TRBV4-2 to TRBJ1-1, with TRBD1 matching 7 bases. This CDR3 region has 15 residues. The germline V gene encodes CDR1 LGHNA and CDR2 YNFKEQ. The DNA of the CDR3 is TGTGCCAGCAGCCGAGCCAACAGGGGCAACAATGAAGCTTTCTTT. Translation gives CASSRANRGNNEAFF.

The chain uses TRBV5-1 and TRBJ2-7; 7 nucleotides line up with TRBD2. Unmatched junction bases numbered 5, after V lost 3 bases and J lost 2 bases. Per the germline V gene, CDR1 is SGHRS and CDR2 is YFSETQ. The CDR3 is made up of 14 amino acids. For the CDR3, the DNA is TGCGCCAGCAGCTGGGACGGACTAGCCTACGAGCAGTACTTC. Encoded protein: CASSWDGLAYEQYF.

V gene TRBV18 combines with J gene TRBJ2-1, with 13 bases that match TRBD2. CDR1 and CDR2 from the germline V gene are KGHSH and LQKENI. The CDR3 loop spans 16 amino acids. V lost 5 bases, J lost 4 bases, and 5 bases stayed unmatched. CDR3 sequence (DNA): TGTGCCAGCTCATCACGACTAGCGGGAGGATACAATGAGCAGTTCTTC. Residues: CASSSRLAGGYNEQFF.